This is a list of T cell receptor beta chains from one sample in a study of blood T cell repertoires in COVID-19. Repertoires were generated with immunoSEQ multiplex PCR, while TCRdb's copy carries only in-frame clones and drops some. The sample has a few hundred thousand clones; 90% are singletons. Sequenced input: peripheral blood. The receptors were sampled from a woman in her fifties or sixties with COVID-19, enrolled during active disease. Each CDR3 is given with its conserved first and last residue. The D gene is left open where the match is weak. The size of a clone is reported for some rows only, either as once, few or many, or as a class for expanded clones.

TRBV15	TRBD1	TRBJ1-5	NA	TGTGCCACCAGCAGTCCCTGGTCCCCCGGACAGGGGGTATCTGACAATCAGCCCCAGCATTTT	CATSSPWSPGQGVSDNQPQHF
TRBV5-5	NA	TRBJ1-2	NA	TGTGCCAGCAGCTTGACAGGGCACGATGGCTACACCTTC	CASSLTGHDGYTF
TRBV19	NA	TRBJ1-5	NA	TGTGCCAGTAGTCGACAGCGAGATCAGCCCCAGCATTTT	CASSRQRDQPQHF
TRBV6-2/TRBV6-3	TRBD2	TRBJ2-4	NA	TGTGCCAGCAGTTCCGGGGGGGTTGCGGCCAAAAACATTCAGTACTTC	CASSSGGVAAKNIQYF
TRBV5-6	NA	TRBJ2-7	NA	TGTGCCAGCAGCTTCGAGCGGCATATACGGTATGGGCAGTACTTC	CASSFERHIRYGQYF
TRBV19	TRBD1	TRBJ2-5	NA	TGTGCCAGTAGTAACCGACAGGGGTTGGGACAAGAGACCCAGTACTTC	CASSNRQGLGQETQYF
TRBV29-1	NA	TRBJ1-1	once	TGCAGCGTCTCAGGGAACACTGAAGCTTTCTTT	CSVSGNTEAFF
TRBV19	NA	TRBJ1-2	NA	TGTGCCAGTAGTATAACTAACCCCGGGAGGAACTATGGCTACACCTTC	CASSITNPGRNYGYTF
TRBV9	TRBD2	TRBJ2-3	NA	TGTGCCAGCAGCGGGACTAGTGCCCTCACAGATACGCAGTATTTT	CASSGTSALTDTQYF
TRBV13	TRBD1	TRBJ2-2	few	TGTGCCAGCAGCGTGCGGACAGGTGGTACCGGGGAGCTGTTTTTT	CASSVRTGGTGELFF
TRBV24-1	TRBD1	TRBJ2-2	NA	TGTGCCACCAGTGATCCGGACAGGGGAAACACCGGGGAGCTGTTTTTT	CATSDPDRGNTGELFF
TRBV21-1	NA	TRBJ2-1	NA	TGTGCCAGCCGGGGGTCATGCTACAATGAGCAGTTCTTC	CASRGSCYNEQFF
TRBV7-9	NA	TRBJ2-3	NA	TGTGCCAGCAGCTTACTAGGGGGGGCATTTGATACGCAGTATTTT	CASSLLGGAFDTQYF
TRBV6-2/TRBV6-3	NA	TRBJ1-2	NA	TGTGCCAGCAGTTACAACTCGCAGGGCGAAGACACCTTC	CASSYNSQGEDTF
TRBV10-3	TRBD1	TRBJ2-6	NA	TGTGCCATCAGTCGACAGGGGGCGCCGGGGGCCAACGTCCTGACTTTC	CAISRQGAPGANVLTF
TRBV18	NA	TRBJ2-1	few	TGTGCCAGCTCAAACAGGGGGGGCTCCTACAATGAGCAGTTCTTC	CASSNRGGSYNEQFF
TRBV6-5	NA	TRBJ2-2	NA	TGTGCCAGCAGTCACATCGGGTCCGCCGGGGAGCTGTTTTTT	CASSHIGSAGELFF
TRBV6-5	TRBD2	TRBJ2-1	NA	TGTGCCAGCAGTTACTCCGCGGGGGGGTTCTATGAGCAGTTCTTC	CASSYSAGGFYEQFF
TRBV2	TRBD1	TRBJ2-7	NA	TGTGCCAGCAGACAGGGGGGCACCTACGAGCAGTACTTC	CASRQGGTYEQYF
TRBV19	NA	TRBJ1-5	NA	TGTGCCAGTCCCCGGTATCAGCCCCAGCATTTT	CASPRYQPQHF
TRBV12-3/TRBV12-4	NA	TRBJ2-1	NA	TGTGCCAGCACTAGACGCGATGAGCAGTTCTTC	CASTRRDEQFF
TRBV5-4	NA	TRBJ2-7	NA	TGTGCCAGCAGCTTGAGGCAGGGCGCTTTACCCTACGAGCAGTACTTC	CASSLRQGALPYEQYF
TRBV5-5	TRBD1	TRBJ1-4	NA	TGTGCCAGCAGCAAGGACAGGGGGCCTACTAATGAAAAACTGTTTTTT	CASSKDRGPTNEKLFF
TRBV5-1	TRBD1	TRBJ2-3	NA	TGCGCCAGCAGCAACGGCAGGGGGCAAGATACGCAGTATTTT	CASSNGRGQDTQYF
TRBV6-4	TRBD1	TRBJ2-3	NA	TGTGCCAGCAGTGACTGCCCTGAAGGGACAGCTAGCACAGATACGCAGTATTTT	CASSDCPEGTASTDTQYF
TRBV25-1	NA	TRBJ1-4	NA	TGTGCCAGCAGTGAATCGGGGGTTGGGGCCACCGAAAAACTGTTTTTT	CASSESGVGATEKLFF
TRBV3-1/TRBV3-2	NA	TRBJ2-1	once	TGTGCCAGCAGCCAAGAAGTATTACGGGGGAATGAGCAGTTCTTC	CASSQEVLRGNEQFF
TRBV11-2	TRBD2	TRBJ2-7	NA	TGTGCCAGCAGTCGAGCGGGGGGCATCACCTACGAGCAGTACTTC	CASSRAGGITYEQYF
TRBV9	NA	TRBJ1-2	few	TGTGCCAGCAGCCTCAAGTCGTCGGCAGGCGCTAACTATGGCTACACCTTC	CASSLKSSAGANYGYTF
TRBV10-1	NA	TRBJ1-2	NA	TGCGCCAGCTGCCCAGGACGGGGGAATGGCTACACCTTC	CASCPGRGNGYTF
TRBV5-1	TRBD1	TRBJ2-1	NA	TGCGCCAGCAGCGTAGGGGGCGCACGAGAAAATGAGCAGTTCTTC	CASSVGGARENEQFF
TRBV4-1	NA	TRBJ2-3	NA	TGCGCCAGCAGCCAAGGTATAGGGAGGTTAAATACGCAGTATTTT	CASSQGIGRLNTQYF
TRBV4-3	NA	TRBJ1-6	NA	TGCGCCAGCAGCCAAGATTACAGTTTCAATTCACCCCTCCACTTT	CASSQDYSFNSPLHF
TRBV3-1/TRBV3-2	NA	TRBJ1-3	NA	TGTGCCAGCAGCCGGAAACTGGAGCACTCTGGAAACACCATATATTTT	CASSRKLEHSGNTIYF
TRBV7-2	TRBD1	TRBJ1-6	once	TGTGCCAGCAGCGCATCGGGACAGGGCTATAATTCACCCCTCCACTTT	CASSASGQGYNSPLHF
TRBV27	NA	TRBJ2-7	NA	TGTGCCAGCAGTTTATCTCCTCCCTTACGGTTCTACGAGCAGTACTTC	CASSLSPPLRFYEQYF
TRBV6-5	NA	TRBJ2-5	NA	TGTGCCAGCAGTTACACGGGGAAAGAGACCCAGTACTTC	CASSYTGKETQYF
TRBV7-2	TRBD1	TRBJ1-2	NA	TGTGCCAGCAGCTACGGACAGGCCAACTATGGCTACACCTTC	CASSYGQANYGYTF
TRBV23-1	NA	TRBJ1-2	NA	TGCGCCAGCAGTCGCATACAGGAAATCTATGGCTACACCTTC	CASSRIQEIYGYTF
TRBV19	NA	TRBJ1-5	NA	TGTGCCAGTAGTACCTCCAGCGGGCAGCCCCAGCATTTT	CASSTSSGQPQHF
TRBV15	TRBD1	TRBJ1-3	NA	TGTGCCTCACGGGACAGCGGAATGGGCACCATATATTTT	CASRDSGMGTIYF
TRBV5-5	NA	TRBJ1-5	few	TGTGCCAGCAGCTTGGCAGCGGGGGCGGTTCAGCCCCAGCATTTT	CASSLAAGAVQPQHF
TRBV5-1	NA	TRBJ2-7	NA	TGCGCCAGCAGCTTGCCCTCCCCCCTAGCCGACGAGCAGTACTTC	CASSLPSPLADEQYF
TRBV4-1	NA	TRBJ2-1	once	TGCGCCAGCAGCCAAGTTCAGGGTAAGAATGAGCAGTTCTTC	CASSQVQGKNEQFF